These 32 T cell receptor beta chains came from one sample sequenced in a study of blood T cells in healthy people across ages. Through a sample-barcoded 5' primer and a J-beta primer mix, a second PCR was run for about 7 to 12 cycles. In TCRdb, the 5' RACE reads were re-called with MiXCR into one record per CDR3 protein. The sample shows roughly 800,000 distinct CDR3 sequences, roughly 53% of them seen only once. The sample taken for sequencing was blood. Receptor source: a man older than 75 in good health.

The chain joins TRBV7-3 to TRBJ2-1; TRBD2 aligns across 7 bases. Germline CDR1 SGHTA, CDR2 FQGTGA. The trim removed 4 bases at V and 10 bases at J, leaving 7 bases unmatched. The CDR3 extends over 13 amino acids. In nucleotides, the CDR3 is TGTGCCAGCAGCTCTATGGGGGGGGGAGAGCAGTTCTTC. Translated, it gives CASSSMGGGEQFF.

This chain's CDR3 is CATSRDRQGITDTQYF. The CDR3 DNA follows: TGTGCCACCAGCAGAGATCGACAGGGTATTACAGATACGCAGTATTTT. The J gene is TRBJ2-3, the V gene TRBV15, with 7 bases that match TRBD1. The CDR3 contains 16 residues. Germline V lookup: CDR1 LNHNV, CDR2 YYDKDF (reference sequence). Trimming removed 0 bases from V and 3 bases from J; junction bases left unmatched: 6.

The J gene is TRBJ2-7, the V gene TRBV12-3 or TRBV12-4; D gene ambiguous. The V end lost 0 bases, the J end lost 5 bases, and 5 bases lay between the germline ends. This CDR3 region has 12 residues. The CDR3: CASSLAVHEQYF. CDR3 coding DNA: TGTGCCAGCAGTTTAGCGGTCCACGAGCAGTACTTC.

V and J are TRBV9 and TRBJ1-6; no clear D gene. Deletions cut 4 bases from V and 7 bases from J, with 15 bases between. The CDR3 runs 15 residues. Per the germline V gene, CDR1 is SGDLS and CDR2 is YYNGEE. The CDR3 DNA is TGTGCCAGCAGCCCCCGGCCTGGGGAGAATTCACCCCTCCACTTT. Its translation: CASSPRPGENSPLHF.

The chain uses TRBV28 and TRBJ2-3, with 7 bases lining up with TRBD2. The CDR3 loop spans 16 amino acids. The V and J ends lost 1 base and 0 bases, in that order; junction bases with no gene match: 4. The germline CDR1 and CDR2 sequences are MDHEN and SYDVKM. CDR3 sequence: CASSLSASGSTDTQYF. The CDR3 DNA reads TGTGCCAGCAGTTTATCAGCTAGCGGTAGCACAGATACGCAGTATTTT.

As regards this clonotype: A junction end diverges from the germline sequence, so it may reflect a read error. The rearrangement uses TRBV18 and TRBJ2-1; tentative D call: TRBD2 (6 bases). Germline V lookup: CDR1 KGHSH, CDR2 LQKENI. The CDR3 has 15 residues. The CDR3 region has the DNA TGTGCCAGCTGCGATGCGGGGAGCTCCTACAATGAGCTGTTCTTC. This codes for CASCDAGSSYNELFF.

With regard to this clonotype: The junction departs from germline at one end; a sequencing error may be responsible. The V gene is TRBV12-3 or TRBV12-4, the J gene TRBJ2-3; 7 bases fit TRBD2. CDR3 size: 20 residues. This CDR3 reads CARWIEIGRRCKDSTDAQYF. CDR3 in DNA: TGTGCCCGCTGGATTGAGATCGGGAGGCGTTGTAAGGATAGCACAGATGCGCAGTATTTT.

This clonotype was picked up one time. The gene calls are TRBV3-1 and TRBJ2-3, with D unresolved. Trimming removed 4 bases at V and 6 bases at J, with 11 bases between. The CDR3 sequence is 13 residues long. Germline-derived CDR1 and CDR2 are LGHDT and YNNKEL (reference sequence). DNA for the CDR3: TGTGCCAGCAGCCCCTCTGTCGCGGATACGCAGTATTTT. Translating it yields CASSPSVADTQYF.

There are many counts of this clonotype. The chain is built from TRBV27 and TRBJ2-3; 7 nucleotides align to TRBD2. J lost 5 bases, V lost 6 bases, and 11 bases had no gene match. The germline V gene encodes CDR1 MNHEY and CDR2 SMNVEV (reference sequence). CDR3 length: 15 residues. The DNA for the CDR3 is TGTGCCAGCAGCTTGACGACGGGAGGAGGAGATACGCAGTATTTT. Translating gives CASSLTTGGGDTQYF.

This clonotype was detected a few times. The rearrangement links TRBV11-1 to TRBJ2-7, with 10 bases aligning to TRBD2. Germline values: CDR1 SGHAT, CDR2 FQDESV (reference sequence). The V and J ends lost 2 bases and 2 bases, in that order; junction bases with no gene match: 6. The CDR3 sequence is 16 residues long. CDR3 in amino acids: CASSLSSSGSPYEQYF. The CDR3 region has the DNA TGTGCCAGCAGCTTATCGTCTAGCGGGAGTCCCTACGAGCAGTACTTC.

This clonotype has a handful of counts. The CDR3 DNA follows: TGCAGCGTTGAATTGCAAGAAGGGGAGACCCAGTACTTC. It yields the protein CSVELQEGETQYF. The chain couples TRBV29-1 to TRBJ2-5; unclear D gene. V was cut by 2 bases and J by 5 bases, with 12 bases left in between. Germline values: CDR1 SQVTM, CDR2 ANQGSEA. This CDR3 is built from 13 residues.

J is TRBJ2-1 and V is TRBV12-3 or TRBV12-4; no clear D. Trimming removed 2 bases from V and 5 bases from J, with 13 bases in between. The CDR3 covers 15 residues. The CDR3: CASSLSLDRHNEQFF. The DNA for the CDR3 is TGTGCCAGCAGTTTAAGTCTCGACCGACACAATGAGCAGTTCTTC.

This clonotype appeared a single time. The gene calls are TRBV6-2 or TRBV6-3 and TRBJ2-7; 12 nucleotides agree with TRBD2. The CDR3 consists of 15 residues. Per the germline V gene, CDR1 is MNHEY and CDR2 is SVGEGT. V shed 1 base and J 5 bases; nucleotides not matched to a gene: 3. The CDR3 sequence is CASSYLGLAGNEQYF. In DNA, the CDR3 is TGTGCCAGCAGTTACTTAGGACTAGCGGGAAACGAGCAGTACTTC.

The chain combines TRBV7-2 with TRBJ1-5; the match to TRBD1 covers 8 bases. The CDR3 sequence is 14 residues long. Germline V lookup: CDR1 SGHTA, CDR2 FQGNSA. With 3 bases clipped from V and 5 bases from J, the junction kept 3 bases outside the gene matches. The CDR3 DNA is TGTGCCAGCAGCTTGCCAGGGGGCCATCAGCCCCAGCATTTT. This sequence encodes CASSLPGGHQPQHF.

The chain couples TRBV24-1 to TRBJ2-1; TRBD2 matches at 7 bases. The CDR3 is 18 amino acids. V dropped 3 bases and J dropped 1; count of bases not matched to a gene: 11. Germline V CDR1 and CDR2: KGHDR, SFDVKD. CDR3 sequence (DNA): TGTGCCACCAGTGATCAGCGTTGGGCTAGCGGTTCCTACAATGAGCAGTTCTTC. Residues: CATSDQRWASGSYNEQFF.

This clonotype was seen only a few times. The rearrangement joins TRBV28 to TRBJ2-7, with a tentative D call TRBD2 (6 bases). Trimming stripped 4 bases from V and 3 bases from J, with 16 bases between. The germline gives CDR1 MDHEN, CDR2 SYDVKM. The CDR3 loop spans 15 amino acids. As DNA, the CDR3 is TGTGCCAGCAGTTCTATGACTAGGGCTCTCTACGAGCAGTACTTC. Its translation: CASSSMTRALYEQYF.

The rearrangement links TRBV3-1 to TRBJ2-7; D is perhaps TRBD2 (6 bases). V was cut by 1 base and J by 0 bases, with 16 bases left in between. The CDR3 contains 17 residues. Germline CDR1 LGHDT, CDR2 YNNKEL (reference sequence). This CDR3 is CASSQALSGSNSYEQYF. As DNA, the CDR3 is TGTGCCAGCAGCCAAGCCCTATCCGGGAGTAACTCCTACGAGCAGTACTTC.

The genes are TRBV7-2 and TRBJ2-5; D is unresolved. The length of the CDR3 is 16 residues. Looked up from germline, CDR1 is SGHTA and CDR2 is FQGNSA. V lost 5 bases to trimming and J lost 8 bases, with 24 bases between them. The CDR3 DNA sequence: TGTGCCAGCAGCCCAGCTTCTGTTGGGCCCCGTGGCACCCAGTACTTC. The encoded protein is CASSPASVGPRGTQYF.

Comments on this clonotype: Possible read error: a much larger clone is one base away. This chain joins TRBV20-1 and TRBJ1-5; tentatively, D is TRBD1 (5 bases). The CDR3 totals 13 residues. CDR1 is DFQATT, CDR2 SNEGSKA, per germline (reference sequence). The DNA for the CDR3 is TGCAATGCCAAGGACATCAAGAATCAGCCCCAGCATTTT. Its translation: CNAKDIKNQPQHF.

The chain uses TRBV7-2 and TRBJ2-7; 8 bases are shared with TRBD2. Per germline, CDR1 SGHTA and CDR2 FQGNSA. V was clipped by 5 bases and J by 7 bases; unmatched bases: 7. CDR3 length: 13 residues. CDR3 loop: CASSPAGRGEQYF. CDR3 nucleotide sequence: TGTGCCAGCAGCCCAGCCGGGAGGGGGGAGCAGTACTTC.

This clonotype came up a few times. J is TRBJ1-1 and V is TRBV28; the D is unclear. Germline loops: CDR1 MDHEN, CDR2 SYDVKM. Trimming cost V 2 bases and J 5 bases, with 6 bases left between them. The CDR3 has 12 residues. CDR3 DNA sequence: TGTGCCAGCAGTTTAGTGCAGACTGAAGCTTTCTTT. It codes for CASSLVQTEAFF.

The rearrangement uses TRBV7-9 and TRBJ1-6; D is undetermined. The V end was cut by 5 bases, the J end by 7 bases, with 12 bases between. CDR1 is SEHNR and CDR2 is FQNEAQ in the germline V gene (reference sequence). The CDR3 sequence is 14 residues long. CDR3 in DNA: TGTGCCAGCAGCCGTGACGGAGACAATTCACCCCTCCACTTT. It codes for CASSRDGDNSPLHF.

This clonotype showed up just a few times. Here the CDR3 DNA reads TGTGCCAGCTCACCACTGGGCGGGAGGATCCCCTACGAGCAGTACTTC. This encodes CASSPLGGRIPYEQYF. The chain combines TRBV18 with TRBJ2-7; 8 positions match TRBD2. After removal of 1 base from V and 2 bases from J, the junction contained 7 bases not matched to a gene. The germline CDR1 and CDR2 sequences are KGHSH and LQKENI. The CDR3 consists of 16 residues.

This clonotype appeared many times. The V gene is TRBV14, the J gene TRBJ2-5; no definite D call. V lost 1 base, J lost 4 bases, and 4 bases lay in between. Germline V gene data show CDR1 as SGHDN and CDR2 as FVKESK. The CDR3 has 12 amino acids. The CDR3 region is CASSQVGETQYF. The CDR3 coding sequence is TGTGCCAGCAGCCAAGTGGGAGAGACCCAGTACTTC.

The rearrangement joins TRBV3-1 to TRBJ2-4; 12 bases are a match to TRBD2. J lost 8 bases, V lost 2 bases, and 13 bases had no gene match. Germline V lookup: CDR1 LGHDT, CDR2 YNNKEL (reference sequence). The CDR3 is 18 amino acids. The CDR3 sequence: CASSQPDPSGRADDIQYF. In nucleotides, the CDR3 is TGTGCCAGCAGCCAACCGGATCCTAGCGGGAGGGCCGATGACATTCAGTACTTC.

This chain connects TRBV7-9 to TRBJ1-1; D is unresolved. This CDR3 has 15 residues. V was trimmed by 0 bases and J by 0 bases, leaving 8 bases between them. Looked up from germline, CDR1 is SEHNR and CDR2 is FQNEAQ (reference sequence). Written as DNA, the CDR3 is TGTGCCAGCAGCTTAGCTACAAGAATGAACACTGAAGCTTTCTTT. Amino acid sequence: CASSLATRMNTEAFF.

This clonotype has at least ten counts. The V and J genes are TRBV29-1 and TRBJ2-7; the D gene is possibly TRBD1 (5 bases). The CDR3 loop spans 13 amino acids. V shed 4 bases and J shed 0 bases, with 10 bases lying between them. Germline V gene sequence: CDR1 SQVTM, CDR2 ANQGSEA. CDR3 region: CSVGTRYSYEQYF. The CDR3 bases are TGCAGCGTTGGGACAAGGTACTCCTACGAGCAGTACTTC.

The chain carries TRBV11-2 and TRBJ2-1, with 10 bases aligning to TRBD2. Germline V gives CDR1 SGHAT, CDR2 FQNNGV. The CDR3 extends over 21 amino acids. V shed 3 bases and J 3 bases; nucleotides not matched to a gene: 20. CDR3 loop: CASSFPIGGSLAGEFYNEQFF. The CDR3 DNA reads TGTGCCAGCAGCTTCCCAATCGGGGGGTCCCTAGCGGGAGAATTCTACAATGAGCAGTTCTTC.

Comment on this clonotype: One junction end disagrees with the germline gene, perhaps due to a read error. The chain joins TRBV20-1 to TRBJ2-2; D is ambiguous. The CDR3 is made up of 13 amino acids. Germline CDR1 reads DFQATT; CDR2 reads SNEGSKA (reference sequence). The CDR3 protein is CSARDVVTGELFF. In DNA form, the CDR3 reads TGTAGTGCTAGAGATGTAGTCACCGGGGAGCTGTTTTTT.

The rearrangement uses TRBV28 and TRBJ2-5, with a weak D call TRBD2 (6 bases). Judging by the DNA end, TRBJ2-7 fits better; the J call may be wrong. This CDR3 region has 14 residues. In germline, CDR1 is MDHEN, CDR2 SYDVKM. Here the CDR3 DNA reads TGTGCCAGCAGTTCCGCTAGCGTAGACGACGAGCAGTACTTC. It translates to CASSSASVDDEQYF.

V is TRBV4-2 and J is TRBJ2-2, with 9 positions matching TRBD2. The CDR3 length is 18 residues. Germline assignment: CDR1 LGHNA and CDR2 YNFKEQ. With V trimmed by 0 bases and J by 2 bases, 7 bases remained unmatched. This chain's CDR3 is CASSQDGGRASNTGELFF. CDR3 nucleotides: TGTGCCAGCAGCCAAGACGGCGGGAGGGCCTCAAACACCGGGGAGCTGTTTTTT.

The V and J genes are TRBV4-1 and TRBJ2-1; 10 bases align to TRBD1. Germline V gives CDR1 MGHRA, CDR2 YSYEKL. This CDR3 comprises 16 residues. V lost 1 base, J lost 8 bases, and 8 bases stayed unmatched. The CDR3 sequence is CASSQAGTGVRDEQFF. The CDR3, as DNA: TGCGCCAGCAGCCAAGCCGGGACAGGGGTTAGGGATGAGCAGTTCTTC.